A single sample gave rise to the 26 T cell receptor beta chains below, sequenced in a study of CD8+ T cells in alopecia areata (dated by TCRdb to 2016 to 2019). Library construction relied on the immunoSEQ multiplex PCR assay. RNA was extracted from all samples and reverse transcribed into cDNA as template for TCR sequencing. TCRdb retrieved this table from immuneACCESS and kept in-frame rearrangements only. Not all clones are present; in checked studies, unresolved V genes account for under half, and no reason is known for the remainder. For this sample there are about 190,000 clones; approximately 67% appear just once. The ten most abundant clones make up roughly 1.3% of the sample. This specimen's treatment or condition label, interpreted: oral pan-JAK inhibitor, 5-10 mg twice daily. The sample was CD4+ T cells sorted from blood, taken between weeks 49 and 50, from a patient treated with tofacitinib. All receptors come from a human donor with alopecia areata.

Comments on this clone: This sample includes further DNA sequences coding for the same CDR3. Here the CDR3 reads CASSLGQGNSPLHF. CDR3 nucleotide sequence: TGCGCCAGCAGCTTAGGACAGGGGAACTCACCCCTCCACTTT. The chain uses TRBV5-1 and TRBJ1-6, with TRBD1 matching 9 bases. This CDR3 comprises 14 residues. The germline CDR1 and CDR2 sequences are SGHRS and YFSETQ. Trimming removed 2 bases from V and 10 bases from J; junction bases left unmatched: 4.

A remark on this clone: At one of its ends the junction is not consistent with the germline gene, which may arise from a read error. J is TRBJ2-5 and V is TRBV15; D unclear. CDR1 and CDR2 from the germline V gene are LNHNV and YYDKDF (reference sequence). The CDR3 is made up of 12 amino acids. Here the CDR3 reads CATSRDYRGLDF. CDR3 bases: TGTGCCACCAGCAGAGATTACAGAGGCCTCGACTTC.

This clone came up once. The chain uses TRBV29-1 and TRBJ2-6; D might be TRBD1 (6 bases). The V gene's germline CDR1 is SQVTM and CDR2 ANQGSEA. The V end was cut by 7 bases, the J end by 4 bases, with 17 bases between. This CDR3 comprises 15 residues. The CDR3, as DNA: TGCAGCGCTTATGCAGGGGTGTCAGGGGCCAACGTCCTGACTTTC. Translating gives CSAYAGVSGANVLTF.

DNA of the CDR3: TGTGCCAGCAGCGTAGGTCTAGTTAACGGGTACAATGAGCAGTTCTTC. Translated, it gives CASSVGLVNGYNEQFF. The chain combines TRBV9 with TRBJ2-1; D uncertain. Trimming shortened V by 0 bases and J by 4 bases, and 14 bases separated the two germline ends. CDR1 is SGDLS, CDR2 YYNGEE, per germline. The CDR3 totals 16 residues.

The rearrangement joins TRBV7-2 to TRBJ2-7; no definite D call. Per germline, CDR1 SGHTA and CDR2 FQGNSA. The CDR3 length is 13 residues. V lost 3 bases to trimming and J lost 7 bases, with 13 bases between them. The CDR3 region is CASSFDPGREQYF. DNA for the CDR3: TGTGCCAGCAGCTTCGACCCTGGTCGGGAGCAGTACTTC.

The rearrangement joins TRBV5-4 to TRBJ2-3; D is perhaps TRBD2 (6 bases). The germline gives CDR1 SGHNT, CDR2 YYREEE (reference sequence). The CDR3 contains 14 residues. V dropped 1 base and J dropped 6 bases, with 12 bases sitting between them. CDR3 in amino acids: CASSLRTGVDTQYF. The CDR3 bases are TGTGCCAGCAGCTTGCGAACGGGGGTTGATACGCAGTATTTT.

The V call is TRBV9, the J call TRBJ1-1, with D possibly being TRBD1 (5 bases). The ends were cut back, 0 bases at V and 3 bases at J, with 9 bases in the middle. The length of the CDR3 is 14 residues. Looked up from germline, CDR1 is SGDLS and CDR2 is YYNGEE. The DNA of the CDR3 is TGTGCCAGCAGCGTAGACGTGGGGGACACTGAAGCTTTCTTT. Its protein is CASSVDVGDTEAFF.

This clone was counted between two and nine times. This rearrangement joins TRBV7-2 to TRBJ2-2; D unresolved. Germline V CDR1 and CDR2: SGHTA, FQGNSA. The CDR3 spans 14 residues. Trimming pared 7 bases from V and 2 bases from J, leaving 11 bases between. The CDR3 nucleotides read TGTGCCAGCAAGCGACACTTAAACACCGGGGAGCTGTTTTTT. The encoded protein is CASKRHLNTGELFF.

The chain has TRBV25-1 and TRBJ1-2; D is unresolved. The CDR3 totals 14 residues. The germline gives CDR1 MGHDK, CDR2 SYGVNS. Trimming cost V 4 bases and J 6 bases, with 15 bases left between them. CDR3 sequence (DNA): TGTGCCAGCAGTGCTAGCCACCGGGCGAATGGCTACACCTTC. It is translated as CASSASHRANGYTF.

V usage is TRBV29-1 and J usage is TRBJ1-2; D is perhaps TRBD1 (5 bases). Germline assignment: CDR1 SQVTM and CDR2 ANQGSEA. Trimming shortened V by 6 bases and J by 5 bases, and 22 bases separated the two germline ends. The CDR3 spans 15 residues. The CDR3 region has the DNA TGCAGCGTCTCTACGACAGCCGGGAGTATGTATGGCTACACCTTC. It specifies CSVSTTAGSMYGYTF.

The J gene is TRBJ1-1, the V gene TRBV7-6; D ambiguous. Deletions cut 6 bases from V and 6 bases from J, with 14 bases between. CDR3 length: 13 amino acids. Germline CDR1 and CDR2: SGHVS and FNYEAQ. Written as DNA, the CDR3 is TGTGCCAGCAGTCCCGGGCCCATCGCTGAAGCTTTCTTT. Translating it yields CASSPGPIAEAFF. The full variable domain, rest sourced from reference TRBV7-6 and TRBJ1-1, is GAGVSQSPRYKVTKRGQDVALRCDPISGHVSLYWYRQALGQGPEFLTYFNYEAQQDKSGLPNDRFSAERPEGSISTLTIQRTEQRDSAMYRCASSPGPIAEAFFGQGTRLTVV.

The chain is built from TRBV15 and TRBJ2-7; unclear D gene. This CDR3 has 13 residues. Germline CDR1 and CDR2: LNHNV and YYDKDF (reference sequence). V gave up 2 bases and J gave up 3 bases, with 8 bases separating them. In DNA form, the CDR3 reads TGTGCCACCAGCAGACACTCCATCTACGAGCAGTACTTC. Translating gives CATSRHSIYEQYF.

This clone was seen a handful of times. CDR3: CASNYKDRGGYNEQFF. The CDR3 DNA follows: TGTGCCAGCAACTACAAAGACAGGGGAGGCTACAATGAGCAGTTCTTC. The V gene is TRBV7-2, the J gene TRBJ2-1; 8 bases agree with TRBD1. V lost 7 bases to trimming and J lost 3 bases; unmatched junction nucleotides: 11. Germline V lookup: CDR1 SGHTA, CDR2 FQGNSA. CDR3 length: 16 residues. The whole variable domain, remainder taken from reference TRBV7-2 and TRBJ2-1, is GAGVSQSPSNKVTEKGKDVELRCDPISGHTALYWYRQSLGQGLEFLIYFQGNSAPDKSGLPSDRFSAERTGGSVSTLTIQRTQQEDSAVYLCASNYKDRGGYNEQFFGPGTRLTVL.

The rearrangement uses TRBV29-1 and TRBJ1-2; 9 bases line up with TRBD1. Germline assignment: CDR1 SQVTM and CDR2 ANQGSEA. This CDR3 has 14 residues. V shed 4 bases and J 2 bases; nucleotides not matched to a gene: 5. In DNA form, the CDR3 reads TGCAGCGTTGTTCCGGGACAGGGAAACTATGGCTACACCTTC. Its translation: CSVVPGQGNYGYTF.

Comment on this clone: The same CDR3 also results from other DNA sequences found in this sample. This chain links TRBV20-1 with TRBJ2-5; D is unresolved. CDR1 and CDR2 (germline): DFQATT, SNEGSKA (reference sequence). Trimming took off 6 bases at V and 4 bases at J, with 6 bases between the two ends. CDR3 size: 10 residues. The CDR3 region is CSASTETQYF. CDR3 in DNA: TGCAGTGCGTCCACAGAGACCCAGTACTTC.

This clone turned up a few times. This sequence joins TRBV29-1 and TRBJ1-1; TRBD1 might be the D (5 bases). V shed 3 bases and J shed 4 bases, with 9 bases lying between them. From germline, CDR1 is SQVTM and CDR2 ANQGSEA. The CDR3 totals 12 residues. The CDR3 here is CSVEGGVTEAFF. CDR3 bases: TGCAGCGTTGAGGGGGGGGTCACTGAAGCTTTCTTT.

The chain has TRBV20-1 and TRBJ2-4, with D perhaps matching TRBD2 (5 bases). Germline V CDR1 and CDR2: DFQATT, SNEGSKA (reference sequence). The germline V and J ends were trimmed by 2 bases and 13 bases, with 12 bases remaining between them. This CDR3 has 11 amino acids. The CDR3 sequence is CSARFDGLQYF. In DNA, the CDR3 is TGCAGTGCTAGATTCGACGGACTCCAGTACTTC.

This clone was seen more than once but under ten times. Other DNA sequences in this specimen translate into the identical CDR3. The chain employs TRBV20-1 and TRBJ2-7; 7 nucleotides agree with TRBD1. Germline V gene lookup returns CDR1 DFQATT and CDR2 SNEGSKA (reference sequence). V lost 3 bases, J lost 4 bases, and 0 bases stayed unmatched. The CDR3 runs 11 residues. The CDR3 is CSARTGYEQYF. DNA for the CDR3: TGCAGTGCTAGGACAGGGTACGAGCAGTACTTC.

Only a few counts were recorded for this clone. The CDR3 reads CAWSALSGGEQFF. For the CDR3, the DNA is TGTGCCTGGAGTGCCCTTAGCGGGGGGGAGCAGTTCTTC. The chain carries TRBV30 and TRBJ2-1; 10 bases agree with TRBD2. V dropped 1 base and J dropped 10; count of bases not matched to a gene: 4. CDR3 length equals 13 residues. Germline-derived CDR1 and CDR2 are GTSNPN and SVGIG (reference sequence).

This clone was seen more than once but under ten times. The chain recombines TRBV25-1 with TRBJ1-2; D is unclear. The CDR3 covers 12 residues. V was shortened by 5 bases and J by 5 bases, with 9 bases between the two germline ends. Germline V gene data show CDR1 as MGHDK and CDR2 as SYGVNS. The CDR3, as DNA: TGTGCCAGCAGTAGCAGACCGTATGGCTACACCTTC. Residues: CASSSRPYGYTF.

This clone has only a few counts. V gene TRBV29-1 combines with J gene TRBJ2-7; D not certain. Deletions cut 1 base from V and 5 bases from J, with 12 bases between. This CDR3 contains 13 residues. Germline CDR1 and CDR2: SQVTM and ANQGSEA. The CDR3 DNA sequence: TGCAGCGTTGAAGGAACTTTGGTCAACGAGCAGTACTTC. Translation gives CSVEGTLVNEQYF.

This clone occurred a few times. The chain uses TRBV7-2 and TRBJ2-7, with unresolved D. Germline CDR1 and CDR2: SGHTA and FQGNSA. The CDR3 totals 9 residues. The ends were cut back, 8 bases at V and 5 bases at J, with 4 bases in the middle. As DNA, the CDR3 is TGTGCCAGCGGCAACGAGCAGTACTTC. Its protein product is CASGNEQYF.

This clone was detected a few times. The gene calls are TRBV7-2 and TRBJ2-5; D possibly corresponds to TRBD2 (6 bases). Germline CDR1 is SGHTA and CDR2 is FQGNSA. Trimming removed 5 bases from V and 4 bases from J, with 11 bases in between. This CDR3 comprises 13 residues. In DNA form, the CDR3 reads TGTGCCAGCAGCCCGCGGGACGGAGAGACCCAGTACTTC. Translated: CASSPRDGETQYF.

The rearrangement links TRBV5-1 to TRBJ1-1; the D gene is possibly TRBD1 (5 bases). The CDR3 is made up of 15 amino acids. Per germline, CDR1 SGHRS and CDR2 YFSETQ. V was shortened by 6 bases and J by 1 base, with 16 bases between the two germline ends. The CDR3 DNA sequence: TGCGCCAGCAATAAGGGGACTATCGGGAACACTGAAGCTTTCTTT. Translated: CASNKGTIGNTEAFF.

This sequence joins TRBV6-5 and TRBJ1-6; D gene ambiguous. The CDR3 runs to 13 residues. V was trimmed by 5 bases and J by 8 bases, leaving 10 bases between them. Germline values: CDR1 MNHEY, CDR2 SVGAGI. The CDR3 protein is CASSPRGYSPLHF. DNA for the CDR3: TGTGCCAGCAGTCCCCGTGGGTATTCACCCCTCCACTTT.

This chain connects TRBV29-1 to TRBJ2-2; a weak D match, TRBD2 (5 bases). This CDR3 comprises 14 residues. The V gene lost 6 bases and the J gene lost 4 bases, with 15 bases spanning the gap. Germline V lookup: CDR1 SQVTM, CDR2 ANQGSEA. CDR3 DNA sequence: TGCAGCGTGCGAGATCGGGGAAGCACCGGGGAGCTGTTTTTT. Translation gives CSVRDRGSTGELFF.